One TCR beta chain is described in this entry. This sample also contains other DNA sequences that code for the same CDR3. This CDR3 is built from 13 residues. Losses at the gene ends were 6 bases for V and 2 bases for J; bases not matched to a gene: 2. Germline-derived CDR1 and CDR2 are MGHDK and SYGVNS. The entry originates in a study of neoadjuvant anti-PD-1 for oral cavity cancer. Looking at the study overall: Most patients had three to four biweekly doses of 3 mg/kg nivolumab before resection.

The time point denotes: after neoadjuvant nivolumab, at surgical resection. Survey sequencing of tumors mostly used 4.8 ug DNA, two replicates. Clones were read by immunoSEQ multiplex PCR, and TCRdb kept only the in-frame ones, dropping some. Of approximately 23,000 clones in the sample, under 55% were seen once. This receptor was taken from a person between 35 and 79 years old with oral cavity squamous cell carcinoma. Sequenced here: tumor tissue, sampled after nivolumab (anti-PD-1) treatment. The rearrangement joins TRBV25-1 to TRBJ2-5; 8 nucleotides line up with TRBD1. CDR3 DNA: TGTGCCAGCAGCGACAGGGGTCAAGAGACCCAGTACTTC. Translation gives CASSDRGQETQYF.